Shown below are 32 T cell receptor beta chains from a single sample sequenced in a study of blood T cell repertoires in COVID-19. The method was immunoSEQ multiplex PCR; TCRdb's version includes in-frame clones alone and lacks a portion of them. The repertoire holds more than 55,000 clones, less than 85% seen once, with over 11% in the top ten. The sample taken for sequencing was peripheral blood. The source is a woman in her 70s with acute or convalescent COVID-19.

This chain joins TRBV4-1 and TRBJ2-7; 9 bases map to TRBD1. CDR3 size: 15 residues. V was pared by 1 base and J by 3 bases, with 4 bases of the junction left unmatched. CDR1 MGHRA and CDR2 YSYEKL come from the germline V gene. CDR3 nucleotides: TGCGCCAGCAGCCAAGGGACAGGGGTGCTCTACGAGCAGTACTTC. Its translation: CASSQGTGVLYEQYF.

The V call is TRBV24-1, the J call TRBJ2-2, with 8 bases matching TRBD1. The trim removed 3 bases at V and 4 bases at J, leaving 12 bases unmatched. Germline values: CDR1 KGHDR, CDR2 SFDVKD. CDR3 length equals 18 residues. CDR3 bases: TGTGCCACCAGTGATCTACCTAAGACCGGGACAGGCACCGGGGAGCTGTTTTTT. Protein: CATSDLPKTGTGTGELFF.

This clone occurred a few times. This chain uses TRBV19 with TRBJ1-1; D may be TRBD1 (6 bases). CDR3 length: 14 amino acids. Deletions cut 7 bases from V and 3 bases from J, with 15 bases between. Germline V gene sequence: CDR1 LNHDA, CDR2 SQIVND (reference sequence). CDR3 sequence (DNA): TGTGCCAGTACCTCAGGACAGTTTTACACTGAAGCTTTCTTT. Its protein product is CASTSGQFYTEAFF.

The chain uses TRBV9 and TRBJ1-2; no clear D gene. The CDR3 spans 14 residues. V was shortened by 0 bases and J by 3 bases, with 9 bases between the two germline ends. The V gene's germline CDR1 is SGDLS and CDR2 YYNGEE. CDR3 DNA sequence: TGTGCCAGCAGCGTAGCCAACCGGGACTATGGCTACACCTTC. Translation: CASSVANRDYGYTF.

This chain links TRBV19 with TRBJ1-1; 9 bases map to TRBD1. The CDR3 length is 13 residues. V dropped 10 bases and J dropped 10; count of bases not matched to a gene: 13. Germline CDR1 LNHDA, CDR2 SQIVND (reference sequence). The CDR3 protein is CATALTGGRVAFF. The CDR3 nucleotides read TGTGCCACTGCCCTTACAGGGGGCAGAGTAGCTTTCTTT.

CDR3 in DNA: TGTGCCAGTAGTTTATCACAGGGTAGGGGTGGCTACACCTTC. Translation: CASSLSQGRGGYTF. The chain joins TRBV19 to TRBJ1-2; D perhaps matches TRBD1 (6 bases). Germline V gene lookup returns CDR1 LNHDA and CDR2 SQIVND (reference sequence). V shed 5 bases and J shed 7 bases, with 17 bases lying between them. This CDR3 is 14 amino acids long.

There are a few counts of this clone. The chain joins TRBV4-2 to TRBJ1-1; the D is unclear. Trimming left V 4 bases short and J 0 bases short, with 9 bases between. The germline gives CDR1 LGHNA, CDR2 YNFKEQ. The CDR3 runs 14 residues. As DNA, the CDR3 is TGTGCCAGCAGCCTCGAGGGAGTGAACACTGAAGCTTTCTTT. As protein: CASSLEGVNTEAFF.

V gene TRBV5-8 combines with J gene TRBJ2-2; 8 positions match TRBD2. The J segment lost 6 bases and the V segment lost 4 bases, leaving 17 bases of the junction unmatched. This CDR3 is 18 amino acids long. Germline assignment: CDR1 SGHTS and CDR2 YDEGEE. The CDR3 DNA sequence: TGTGCCAGCAGCCCCGCCCGAGGTGGGACTAGATCCGCCGGGGAGCTGTTTTTT. It is translated as CASSPARGGTRSAGELFF.

This rearrangement joins TRBV7-8 to TRBJ1-2; 9 bases align to TRBD1. V dropped 5 bases and J dropped 6; count of bases not matched to a gene: 4. Germline CDR1 is SGHVS and CDR2 is FQNEAQ. The CDR3 loop spans 13 amino acids. This chain's CDR3 is CASSRTGVDGYTF. The CDR3 coding sequence is TGTGCCAGCAGCCGGACAGGGGTTGATGGCTACACCTTC.

Only a few counts were recorded for this clone. The V and J genes are TRBV19 and TRBJ2-6, with 7 bases fitting TRBD2. From germline, CDR1 is LNHDA and CDR2 SQIVND (reference sequence). The CDR3 length is 15 residues. J was trimmed by 5 bases and V by 5 bases; bases with no gene match: 6. CDR3 amino acids: CASSGGGSRANVLTF. The DNA of the CDR3 is TGTGCCAGTAGTGGGGGAGGGTCACGGGCCAACGTCCTGACTTTC.

The rearrangement joins TRBV5-1 to TRBJ1-5; D unclear. CDR1 SGHRS and CDR2 YFSETQ come from the germline V gene. The CDR3 runs 13 residues. V dropped 4 bases and J dropped 0 bases, with 5 bases sitting between them. The CDR3 reads CASSLDSNQPQHF. The CDR3 nucleotides read TGCGCCAGCAGCCTAGATAGCAATCAGCCCCAGCATTTT.

The rearrangement uses TRBV29-1 and TRBJ1-2, with D possibly TRBD1 on 5 matching bases. The germline V and J ends were trimmed by 6 bases and 6 bases, with 17 bases remaining between them. Germline V CDR1 and CDR2: SQVTM, ANQGSEA. This CDR3 spans 13 amino acids. Here the CDR3 reads CSVPLGERNGYTF. The DNA for the CDR3 is TGCAGCGTCCCCTTAGGGGAACGAAATGGCTACACCTTC. Complete variable domain (other parts from reference TRBV29-1 and TRBJ1-2): SAVISQKPSRDICQRGTSLTIQCQVDSQVTMMFWYRQQPGQSLTLIATANQGSEATYESGFVIDKFPISRPNLTFSTLTVSNMSPEDSSIYLCSVPLGERNGYTFGSGTRLTVV.

The rearrangement uses TRBV6-4 and TRBJ1-3, with a weak D call TRBD1 (6 bases). The CDR3 loop spans 12 amino acids. CDR1 and CDR2 (germline): MRHNA, SNTAGT. V was pared by 6 bases and J by 10 bases, with 13 bases between. For the CDR3, the DNA is TGTGCCAGCAGGAACGCACAGGGAACCATATATTTT. Its translation: CASRNAQGTIYF.

This rearrangement joins TRBV7-9 to TRBJ1-1, with D possibly matching TRBD1 (5 bases). V shed 4 bases and J shed 11 bases, with 14 bases lying between them. Germline V gene data show CDR1 as SEHNR and CDR2 as FQNEAQ (reference sequence). The CDR3 sequence is 12 residues long. DNA of the CDR3: TGTGCCAGCAGCTCCCCAGGGTATGGGGCTTTCTTT. Protein product: CASSSPGYGAFF.

This clone has a single count. This chain links TRBV7-9 with TRBJ2-2; TRBD1 matches at 8 bases. This CDR3 spans 16 amino acids. CDR1 SEHNR and CDR2 FQNEAQ come from the germline V gene (reference sequence). J was trimmed by 6 bases and V by 5 bases; bases with no gene match: 11. CDR3 residues: CASSRQGNRSPGELFF. The CDR3 nucleotides read TGTGCCAGCAGCCGACAGGGGAATCGTTCCCCCGGGGAGCTGTTTTTT.

This chain links TRBV30 with TRBJ1-1; unclear D gene. V gave up 1 base and J gave up 5 bases, with 8 bases separating them. The CDR3 spans 12 residues. The germline CDR1 and CDR2 sequences are GTSNPN and SVGIG (reference sequence). The CDR3 sequence: CAWSARGTEAFF. The CDR3 DNA reads as TGTGCCTGGAGTGCCCGAGGGACTGAAGCTTTCTTT. Supplemented by reference TRBV30 and TRBJ1-1, the full variable domain reads SQTIHQWPATLVQPVGSPLSLECTVEGTSNPNLYWYRQAAGRGLQLLFYSVGIGQISSEVPQNLSASRPQDRQFILSSKKLLLSDSGFYLCAWSARGTEAFFGQGTRLTVV.

CDR3 DNA: TGTGCCAGCAGCTCGGCTGAAGGGGGCGGCTACACCTTC. Translated, it gives CASSSAEGGGYTF. The chain has TRBV5-6 and TRBJ1-2, with TRBD1 matching 7 bases. CDR1 and CDR2 from the germline V gene are SGHDT and YYEEEE. The CDR3 is 13 amino acids. V lost 3 bases to trimming and J lost 8 bases; unmatched junction nucleotides: 7.

This clone was counted once. The rearrangement uses TRBV5-1 and TRBJ1-4; 7 bases map to TRBD1. This CDR3 has 15 residues. The trim removed 1 base at V and 5 bases at J, leaving 5 bases unmatched. CDR1 and CDR2 (germline): SGHRS, YFSETQ. CDR3 sequence (DNA): TGCGCCAGCAGCTTGTTAGGACAGGTCAATGAAAAACTGTTTTTT. This sequence encodes CASSLLGQVNEKLFF.

This chain links TRBV27 with TRBJ2-2, with TRBD2 matching 13 bases. With 4 bases clipped from V and 6 bases from J, the junction kept 5 bases outside the gene matches. Germline CDR1 MNHEY, CDR2 SMNVEV (reference sequence). CDR3 length equals 16 residues. The CDR3 region is CASSSLAGGMAGELFF. The CDR3 DNA reads as TGTGCCAGCAGTTCACTAGCGGGGGGGATGGCCGGGGAGCTGTTTTTT.

CDR3 sequence: CASSTLAGGPTDTQYF. Here the CDR3 DNA reads TGCGCCAGCAGCACACTAGCGGGGGGGCCCACAGATACGCAGTATTTT. This rearrangement joins TRBV5-1 to TRBJ2-3, with 13 nucleotides matching TRBD2. This CDR3 comprises 16 residues. Per germline, CDR1 SGHRS and CDR2 YFSETQ. The trim removed 4 bases at V and 2 bases at J, leaving 4 bases unmatched.

The chain is built from TRBV2 and TRBJ1-1, with D tentatively TRBD1 (6 bases). V dropped 9 bases and J dropped 1 base, with 18 bases sitting between them. CDR1 and CDR2 from the germline V gene are SNHLY and FYNNEI. This CDR3 spans 15 amino acids. The CDR3, as DNA: TGTGCCAGTCTTAAAGGCGGGGGCGGGAACACTGAAGCTTTCTTT. This translates into CASLKGGGGNTEAFF.

The V call is TRBV5-4, the J call TRBJ1-6; 7 bases agree with TRBD1. Germline loops: CDR1 SGHNT, CDR2 YYREEE (reference sequence). V trimming: 9 bases; J trimming: 4 bases; junction bases outside the gene matches: 10. The CDR3 consists of 15 residues. The CDR3 is CATGRWDSYNSPLHF. CDR3 coding DNA: TGTGCCACCGGCCGTTGGGACAGTTATAATTCACCCCTCCACTTT.

This rearrangement joins TRBV6-5 to TRBJ2-3; maybe TRBD1 (6 bases). Germline CDR1 reads MNHEY; CDR2 reads SVGAGI. V was pared by 2 bases and J by 0 bases, with 9 bases between. CDR3 length equals 15 residues. The CDR3 is CASSYGTPSTDTQYF. In nucleotides, the CDR3 is TGTGCCAGCAGTTACGGGACACCTAGCACAGATACGCAGTATTTT.

Comment on this clone: The sample contains more than one DNA sequence encoding this CDR3. V gene TRBV30 combines with J gene TRBJ2-1, with TRBD2 matching over 7 bases. V gave up 0 bases and J gave up 0 bases; unmatched junction bases: 8. CDR1 is GTSNPN, CDR2 SVGIG, per germline (reference sequence). The CDR3 has 17 amino acids. The CDR3 DNA reads TGTGCCTGGAGTGTGGGCGGGGGTCCGAGCTCCTACAATGAGCAGTTCTTC. This translates into CAWSVGGGPSSYNEQFF.

The V call is TRBV7-8, the J call TRBJ1-5; the D is unclear. Per germline, CDR1 SGHVS and CDR2 FQNEAQ. The germline V and J ends were trimmed by 0 bases and 4 bases, with 4 bases remaining between them. This CDR3 is built from 13 residues. CDR3: CASSLAQNQPQHF. Written as DNA, the CDR3 is TGTGCCAGCAGCTTAGCGCAGAATCAGCCCCAGCATTTT.

This clone was detected only a few times. In nucleotides, the CDR3 is TGTGCCAGCAGCCAACCCGCCCACCAAGGGGGCTTTGGAAACACCATATATTTT. It translates to CASSQPAHQGGFGNTIYF. The chain carries TRBV3-1 (or the pseudogene TRBV3-2) and TRBJ1-3, with 7 bases identical to TRBD1. J lost 3 bases, V lost 2 bases, and 13 bases had no gene match. CDR3 length equals 18 residues. CDR1 and CDR2 (germline): LGHDT, YNNKEL (reference sequence).

This chain uses TRBV2 with TRBJ2-7; D may be TRBD2 (6 bases). This CDR3 is 13 amino acids long. CDR1 SNHLY and CDR2 FYNNEI come from the germline V gene. The ends were cut back, 5 bases at V and 0 bases at J, with 8 bases in the middle. The CDR3 DNA sequence: TGTGCCAGCAGTCCGGGAGACTCCTACGAGCAGTACTTC. Protein sequence: CASSPGDSYEQYF.

V and J are TRBV18 and TRBJ2-7; a weak D match, TRBD2 (6 bases). Germline V lookup: CDR1 KGHSH, CDR2 LQKENI. The CDR3 has 15 residues. The V gene lost 4 bases and the J gene lost 2 bases, with 15 bases spanning the gap. CDR3 DNA sequence: TGTGCCAGCTCACGCGGGACTGGAGAAACCTACGAGCAGTACTTC. This encodes CASSRGTGETYEQYF. Drawing the rest from reference TRBV18 and TRBJ2-7, the complete variable domain is NAGVMQNPRHLVRRRGQEARLRCSPMKGHSHVYWYRQLPEEGLKFMVYLQKENIIDESGMPKERFSAEFPKEGPSILRIQQVVRGDSAAYFCASSRGTGETYEQYFGPGTRLTVT.

This sequence joins TRBV12-3 or TRBV12-4 and TRBJ1-2; TRBD1 might be the D (5 bases). V lost 5 bases, J lost 4 bases, and 11 bases lay in between. The CDR3 has 13 residues. This CDR3 reads CASSPGLVYGYTF. CDR3 nucleotide sequence: TGTGCCAGCAGTCCGGGACTTGTCTATGGCTACACCTTC.

The chain uses TRBV7-9 and TRBJ1-1, with TRBD1 matching over 8 bases. This CDR3 is built from 16 residues. Trimming removed 5 bases from V and 3 bases from J; junction bases left unmatched: 11. Germline CDR1 reads SEHNR; CDR2 reads FQNEAQ (reference sequence). DNA for the CDR3: TGTGCCAGCAGCCGGACAGGGAGGTCGTGGGACACTGAAGCTTTCTTT. Translating gives CASSRTGRSWDTEAFF.

V usage is TRBV19 and J usage is TRBJ2-1; 7 positions match TRBD2. V shed 4 bases, J shed 12 bases, and the junction held 6 bases outside the gene matches. The CDR3 length is 12 residues. CDR1 and CDR2 from the germline V gene are LNHDA and SQIVND (reference sequence). Here the CDR3 DNA reads TGTGCCAGTAGTAGGGGGGGGTATGGGCAGTTCTTC. This gives the protein CASSRGGYGQFF.

V gene TRBV10-3 combines with J gene TRBJ1-1; D is unclear. Trimming stripped 6 bases from V and 4 bases from J, with 15 bases between. In germline, CDR1 is ENHRY, CDR2 SYGVKD. CDR3 length: 14 residues. The CDR3 here is CAISASGKSTEAFF. CDR3 sequence (DNA): TGTGCCATCAGCGCAAGCGGGAAAAGCACTGAAGCTTTCTTT.